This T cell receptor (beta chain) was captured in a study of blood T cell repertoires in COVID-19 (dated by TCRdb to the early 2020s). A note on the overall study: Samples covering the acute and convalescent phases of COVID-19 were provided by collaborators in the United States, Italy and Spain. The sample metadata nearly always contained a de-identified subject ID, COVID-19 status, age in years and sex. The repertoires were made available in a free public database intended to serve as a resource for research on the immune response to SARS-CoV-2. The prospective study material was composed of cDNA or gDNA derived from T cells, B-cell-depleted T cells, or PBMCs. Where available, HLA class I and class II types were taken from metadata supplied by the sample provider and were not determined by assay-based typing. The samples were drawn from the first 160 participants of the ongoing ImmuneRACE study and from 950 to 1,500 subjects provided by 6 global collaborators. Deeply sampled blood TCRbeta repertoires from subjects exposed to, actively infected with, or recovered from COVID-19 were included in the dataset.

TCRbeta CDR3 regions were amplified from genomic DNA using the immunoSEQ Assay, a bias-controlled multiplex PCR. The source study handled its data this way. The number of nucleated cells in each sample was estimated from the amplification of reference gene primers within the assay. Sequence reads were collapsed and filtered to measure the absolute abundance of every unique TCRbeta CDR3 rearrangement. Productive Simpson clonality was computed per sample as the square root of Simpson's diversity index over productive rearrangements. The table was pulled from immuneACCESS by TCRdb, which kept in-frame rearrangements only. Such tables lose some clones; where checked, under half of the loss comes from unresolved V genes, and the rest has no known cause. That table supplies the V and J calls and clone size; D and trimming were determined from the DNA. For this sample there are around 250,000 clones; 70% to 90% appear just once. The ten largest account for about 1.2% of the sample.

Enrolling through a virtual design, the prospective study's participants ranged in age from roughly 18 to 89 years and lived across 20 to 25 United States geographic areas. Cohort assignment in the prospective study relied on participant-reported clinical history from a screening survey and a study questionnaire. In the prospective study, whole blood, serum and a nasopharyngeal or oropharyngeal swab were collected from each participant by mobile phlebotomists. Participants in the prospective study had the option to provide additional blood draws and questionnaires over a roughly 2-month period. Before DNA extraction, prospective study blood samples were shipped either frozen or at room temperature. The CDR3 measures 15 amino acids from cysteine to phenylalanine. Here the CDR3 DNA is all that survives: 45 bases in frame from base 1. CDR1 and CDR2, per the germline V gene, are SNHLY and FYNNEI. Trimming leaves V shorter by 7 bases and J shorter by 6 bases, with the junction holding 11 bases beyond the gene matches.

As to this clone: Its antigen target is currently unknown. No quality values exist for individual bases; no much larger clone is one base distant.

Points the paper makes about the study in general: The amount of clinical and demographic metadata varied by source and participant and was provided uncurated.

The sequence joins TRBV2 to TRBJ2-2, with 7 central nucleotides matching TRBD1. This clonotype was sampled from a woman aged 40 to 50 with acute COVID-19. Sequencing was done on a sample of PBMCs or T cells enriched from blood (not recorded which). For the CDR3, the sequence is CASMIEGAASGELFF. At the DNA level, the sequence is TGTGCCAGCATGATCGAGGGGGCGGCGTCCGGGGAGCTGTTTTTT.